The 27 T cell receptor beta chains presented below share a single source sample, sequenced in a study of blood T cell repertoires in COVID-19. TCRdb's copy holds only in-frame clones and misses some; the assay was immunoSEQ multiplex PCR. The sample has 90,000 to 120,000 clones, roughly 90% seen once. Material: peripheral blood. The receptors originated from a man aged 35 to 55 with active or convalescent COVID-19.

The rearrangement links TRBV6-2 or TRBV6-3 to TRBJ1-1; 8 bases line up with TRBD1. V lost 0 bases to trimming and J lost 10 bases; unmatched junction nucleotides: 10. Germline V gives CDR1 MNHEY, CDR2 SVGEGT. CDR3 length: 15 residues. CDR3 coding DNA: TGTGCCAGCAGTTACTCTCCAGGGGGCCTGGTAGGAGCTTTCTTT. It codes for CASSYSPGGLVGAFF.

Remarks on this clone: At one end the junction does not follow the germline gene, possibly because of a read error. The rearrangement uses TRBV7-7 and TRBJ2-5; 13 bases line up with TRBD2. The CDR3 consists of 14 residues. The germline V gene has CDR1 SSHAT and CDR2 FNYEAQ (reference sequence). As DNA, the CDR3 is TGTGCTAGCAGTAGGGGACTAGCGGGGGAGACCCAGTACTTC. It specifies CASSRGLAGETQYF.

DNA for the CDR3: TGTGCCAGCAGTCCACTAGGGGGTTTCGCTAATTCACCCCTCCACTTT. Translated: CASSPLGGFANSPLHF. V usage is TRBV25-1 and J usage is TRBJ1-6; D might be TRBD1 (6 bases). V lost 5 bases, J lost 6 bases, and 17 bases lay in between. This CDR3 is 16 amino acids long. Per germline, CDR1 MGHDK and CDR2 SYGVNS.

This chain joins TRBV19 and TRBJ1-2, with a tentative D call TRBD1 (5 bases). Trimming took 6 bases from V and 1 from J, leaving 15 bases between them. The V gene's germline CDR1 is LNHDA and CDR2 SQIVND (reference sequence). The CDR3 spans 15 residues. The CDR3 DNA reads TGTGCCAGTAGCTATACGGGGGTAGTTAACTATGGCTACACCTTC. It is translated as CASSYTGVVNYGYTF.

The rearrangement uses TRBV24-1 and TRBJ2-2; 7 bases map to TRBD1. This CDR3 has 13 amino acids. J was trimmed by 4 bases and V by 10 bases; bases with no gene match: 5. Germline lookup yields CDR1 KGHDR and CDR2 SFDVKD. The CDR3 DNA is TGTGCCACTCAAAGACAGGGCACCGGGGAGCTGTTTTTT. This encodes CATQRQGTGELFF.

The chain links TRBV2 to TRBJ2-1; TRBD2 aligns across 10 bases. J gave up 8 bases and V 3 bases, and 4 bases lay outside the gene matches. Germline loops: CDR1 SNHLY, CDR2 FYNNEI. This CDR3 is built from 14 residues. CDR3 coding DNA: TGTGCCAGCAGTGACGCTAGCGGGAGTTATGAGCAGTTCTTC. Its protein product is CASSDASGSYEQFF. The variable domain in full, completed from reference TRBV2 and TRBJ2-1, reads EPEVTQTPSHQVTQMGQEVILRCVPISNHLYFYWYRQILGQKVEFLVSFYNNEISEKSEIFDDQFSVERPDGSNFTLKIRSTKLEDSAMYFCASSDASGSYEQFFGPGTRLTVL.

This clone turned up a few times. V is TRBV25-1 and J is TRBJ1-2; TRBD1 matches at 9 bases. This CDR3 is 13 amino acids long. Germline values: CDR1 MGHDK, CDR2 SYGVNS. The trim removed 2 bases at V and 8 bases at J, leaving 3 bases unmatched. CDR3 coding DNA: TGTGCCAGCAGTGAACAGGGACAGGGCGGCTACACCTTC. Its protein product is CASSEQGQGGYTF.

The V gene is TRBV5-1, the J gene TRBJ2-7, with D possibly matching TRBD2 (6 bases). Between the trimmed V and J ends, which lost 4 bases and 6 bases, there was a span of 23 bases. The CDR3 is made up of 16 amino acids. Germline lookup yields CDR1 SGHRS and CDR2 YFSETQ. CDR3 region: CASSPEGPTLSVEQYF. In DNA form, the CDR3 reads TGCGCCAGCAGCCCGGAGGGGCCCACCCTATCCGTCGAGCAGTACTTC.

The chain links TRBV28 to TRBJ1-5; D uncertain. The CDR3 contains 16 residues. CDR1 and CDR2 (germline): MDHEN, SYDVKM. V lost 7 bases to trimming and J lost 4 bases, with 20 bases between them. Here the CDR3 DNA reads TGTGCCAGCACTGGCGGGTGGAGGGCCACAAATCAGCCCCAGCATTTT. This codes for CASTGGWRATNQPQHF.

CDR3 coding DNA: TGTGCCAGCAGGTCGGGACTAGCGGGGTACAATGAGCAGTTCTTC. Residues: CASRSGLAGYNEQFF. This chain uses TRBV7-2 with TRBJ2-1; TRBD2 agrees at 13 bases. The junction had 3 bases not matched to a gene; V was cut back by 6 bases and J by 4 bases. This CDR3 has 15 residues. The germline V gene encodes CDR1 SGHTA and CDR2 FQGNSA. Using reference TRBV7-2 and TRBJ2-1 for the parts outside the CDR3, the full variable domain is GAGVSQSPSNKVTEKGKDVELRCDPISGHTALYWYRQSLGQGLEFLIYFQGNSAPDKSGLPSDRFSAERTGGSVSTLTIQRTQQEDSAVYLCASRSGLAGYNEQFFGPGTRLTVL.

This clone was seen once. V usage is TRBV18 and J usage is TRBJ2-4; the match to TRBD1 covers 8 bases. The CDR3 is 15 residues long. Germline lookup yields CDR1 KGHSH and CDR2 LQKENI. V lost 2 bases, J lost 4 bases, and 4 bases stayed unmatched. The CDR3 sequence: CASSPKDRVKNIQYF. The CDR3 coding sequence is TGTGCCAGCTCACCAAAGGACAGGGTGAAAAACATTCAGTACTTC.

V usage is TRBV30 and J usage is TRBJ2-1; D is possibly TRBD2 (6 bases). The V gene lost 4 bases and the J gene lost 9 bases, with 10 bases spanning the gap. Looked up from germline, CDR1 is GTSNPN and CDR2 is SVGIG (reference sequence). CDR3 length: 11 residues. The CDR3 bases are TGTGCCTGGACCGGACTACTTGAGCAGTTCTTC. This encodes CAWTGLLEQFF.

The chain uses TRBV27 and TRBJ2-1, with D unresolved. This CDR3 spans 13 amino acids. Trimming shortened V by 5 bases and J by 0 bases, and 5 bases separated the two germline ends. Germline V gene data show CDR1 as MNHEY and CDR2 as SMNVEV (reference sequence). The CDR3 spells CASSASSYNEQFF. CDR3 in DNA: TGTGCCAGCAGTGCTAGCTCCTACAATGAGCAGTTCTTC.

V and J are TRBV3-1 (or the pseudogene TRBV3-2) and TRBJ1-4, with D tentatively TRBD1 (5 bases). V was clipped by 3 bases and J by 7 bases, with 15 bases between them. Germline CDR1 and CDR2: LGHDT and YNNKEL (reference sequence). The CDR3 runs 15 residues. The DNA of the CDR3 is TGTGCCAGCAGCCAGGCGACAGCAAACGTTGAAAAACTGTTTTTT. This translates into CASSQATANVEKLFF.

The genes are TRBV7-8 and TRBJ1-2; the D is unclear. V was clipped by 4 bases and J by 2 bases, with 14 bases between them. This CDR3 is built from 15 residues. CDR1 SGHVS and CDR2 FQNEAQ come from the germline V gene. CDR3 sequence reads: CASSSPEGSNYGYTF. The CDR3 nucleotides are TGTGCCAGCAGCTCCCCAGAGGGATCAAACTATGGCTACACCTTC. The full variable domain, rest sourced from reference TRBV7-8 and TRBJ1-2, is GAGVSQSPRYKVAKRGQDVALRCDPISGHVSLFWYQQALGQGPEFLTYFQNEAQLDKSGLPSDRFFAERPEGSVSTLKIQRTQQEDSAVYLCASSSPEGSNYGYTFGSGTRLTVV.

This sequence joins TRBV19 and TRBJ2-5; D might be TRBD2 (6 bases). The germline gives CDR1 LNHDA, CDR2 SQIVND (reference sequence). V was cut by 1 base and J by 5 bases, with 11 bases left in between. The CDR3 consists of 14 residues. CDR3 sequence reads: CASSIVSGRETQYF. Here the CDR3 DNA reads TGTGCCAGTAGTATAGTTAGCGGTCGGGAGACCCAGTACTTC.

The gene calls are TRBV4-3 and TRBJ2-7; maybe TRBD1 (5 bases). The germline V gene has CDR1 LGHNA and CDR2 YSLEER. Trimming left V 0 bases short and J 5 bases short, with 11 bases between. This CDR3 has 14 amino acids. CDR3 loop: CASSQDRALDEQYF. The CDR3 bases are TGCGCCAGCAGCCAAGACAGGGCCCTCGACGAGCAGTACTTC.

This clone was detected a few times. V is TRBV28 and J is TRBJ1-2; D possibly corresponds to TRBD1 (5 bases). Germline values: CDR1 MDHEN, CDR2 SYDVKM. Trimming cost V 8 bases and J 4 bases, with 17 bases left between them. The CDR3 runs 14 residues. CDR3 amino acids: CASGGTGRTYGYTF. The CDR3 DNA is TGTGCCAGCGGCGGGACTGGGAGGACCTATGGCTACACCTTC.

The chain links TRBV27 to TRBJ1-1, with D tentatively TRBD1 (5 bases). This CDR3 region has 13 residues. Germline CDR1 MNHEY, CDR2 SMNVEV (reference sequence). With 6 bases removed from V and 1 base from J, the gap between germline ends came to 9 bases. CDR3 in amino acids: CASRGRGNTEAFF. DNA for the CDR3: TGTGCCAGCAGGGGGCGGGGGAACACTGAAGCTTTCTTT.

The chain links TRBV24-1 to TRBJ1-2, with a possible D match to TRBD1 (5 bases). Germline V CDR1 and CDR2: KGHDR, SFDVKD. The CDR3 has 14 residues. With 0 bases removed from V and 1 base from J, the gap between germline ends came to 5 bases. CDR3 coding DNA: TGTGCCACCAGTGATTTGCAGGGTAACTATGGCTACACCTTC. It encodes CATSDLQGNYGYTF.

This chain uses TRBV6-2 or TRBV6-3 with TRBJ1-5; 8 bases fit TRBD1. The CDR3 loop spans 14 amino acids. Germline CDR1 reads MNHEY; CDR2 reads SVGEGT. V lost 4 bases to trimming and J lost 6 bases; unmatched junction nucleotides: 5. The CDR3 coding sequence is TGTGCCAGCAGTTTACCAGGGGGCGGTCAGCCCCAGCATTTT. It is translated as CASSLPGGGQPQHF.

The CDR3 spells CASLVPDRDEDTQYF. In DNA form, the CDR3 reads TGTGCAAGTCTCGTCCCGGACAGGGACGAAGATACGCAGTATTTT. This chain uses TRBV12-2 with TRBJ2-3; the table names TRBD1, a call not compared with the DNA. TRBV12-2 is designated a pseudogene. This CDR3 spans 15 amino acids.

J is TRBJ2-5 and V is TRBV6-2 or TRBV6-3; 7 bases map to TRBD1. The germline V gene has CDR1 MNHEY and CDR2 SVGEGT. V dropped 0 bases and J dropped 1; count of bases not matched to a gene: 5. This CDR3 comprises 16 residues. CDR3 DNA sequence: TGTGCCAGCAGTTACTCTTTCCCAGGGGGCCAAGAGACCCAGTACTTC. It encodes CASSYSFPGGQETQYF.

CDR3 in DNA: TGTGCCAGCAGGACCGGGACAGGCACCTACGAGCAGTACTTC. It codes for CASRTGTGTYEQYF. The V and J genes are TRBV6-5 and TRBJ2-7; 8 nucleotides align to TRBD1. The trim removed 6 bases at V and 2 bases at J, leaving 6 bases unmatched. The length of the CDR3 is 14 residues. Germline CDR1 MNHEY, CDR2 SVGAGI.

The chain employs TRBV4-1 and TRBJ2-7; maybe TRBD1 (5 bases). CDR3 length: 15 amino acids. V lost 1 base and J 0 bases, leaving 10 bases between the germline ends. CDR1 is MGHRA and CDR2 is YSYEKL in the germline V gene. The CDR3 spells CASSQGQLYSYEQYF. In DNA, the CDR3 is TGCGCCAGCAGCCAAGGACAGCTATACTCCTACGAGCAGTACTTC.

CDR3 amino acids: CASSPSGRPTDTQYF. The CDR3 region has the DNA TGTGCCAGCAGCCCTAGCGGGAGGCCCACAGATACGCAGTATTTT. The chain combines TRBV11-3 with TRBJ2-3; 11 bases are shared with TRBD2. The CDR3 runs to 15 residues. V lost 5 bases, J lost 2 bases, and 3 bases stayed unmatched. Germline CDR1 SGHNT, CDR2 YENEEA.

The chain links TRBV5-6 to TRBJ2-1; TRBD2 aligns across 7 bases. CDR3 length: 17 residues. Germline values: CDR1 SGHDT, CDR2 YYEEEE. V dropped 4 bases and J dropped 2; count of bases not matched to a gene: 12. CDR3 residues: CASSRPVGEGPYNEQFF. CDR3 sequence (DNA): TGTGCCAGCAGCCGCCCTGTGGGGGAGGGCCCCTACAATGAGCAGTTCTTC.